The clone carrying this T cell receptor (beta chain) was counted a few times. One heparinised draw of blood, averaging roughly 110 mL, came from each donor. Every isolated RNA sample was fully reverse transcribed, so sequencing captured expressed TCRB transcripts. Some clones are missing from TCRdb's copy, which holds only in-frame ones; the method was immunoSEQ multiplex PCR. The sample has under 900,000 clones, roughly 15% seen once. The sample comes from a study of beta chain features in type 1 diabetes. The V and J ends lost 5 bases and 0 bases respectively, with 5 bases between them. Germline CDR1 reads SGHAT; CDR2 reads FQDESV (reference sequence). The CDR3 sequence is 12 residues long.

Sequenced material: naive CD4+ T cells from blood. The chain recombines TRBV11-1 with TRBJ2-7; D call uncertain. The receptor comes from a woman between 18 and 29 years old in good health. The CDR3, as DNA: TGTGCCAGCAGCAAAAGCTCCTACGAGCAGTACTTC. It codes for CASSKSSYEQYF.